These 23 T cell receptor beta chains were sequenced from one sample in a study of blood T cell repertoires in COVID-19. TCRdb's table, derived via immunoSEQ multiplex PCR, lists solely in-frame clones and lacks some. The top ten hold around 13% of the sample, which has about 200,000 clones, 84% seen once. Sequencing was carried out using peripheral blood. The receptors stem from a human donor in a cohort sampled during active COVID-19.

CDR3 DNA: TGTGCCACCAGTGAAGCAACAGGGGGAGGTTCCGAGCAGTACTTC. Translated: CATSEATGGGSEQYF. The V and J genes are TRBV24-1 and TRBJ2-7, with 8 bases lining up with TRBD1. The CDR3 consists of 15 residues. Per germline, CDR1 KGHDR and CDR2 SFDVKD. The V gene end was trimmed by 4 bases and the J gene end by 6 bases; junction bases not matched to a gene: 10.

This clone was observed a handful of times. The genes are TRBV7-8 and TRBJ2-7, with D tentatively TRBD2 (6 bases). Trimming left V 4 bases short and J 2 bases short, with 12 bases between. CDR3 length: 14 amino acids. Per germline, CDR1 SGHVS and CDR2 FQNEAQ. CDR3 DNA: TGTGCCAGCAGCTGGGGACTCCCGACCTACGAGCAGTACTTC. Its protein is CASSWGLPTYEQYF.

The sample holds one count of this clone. CDR3 region: CASSLEPGYTLYTQYF. The CDR3 DNA reads TGCGCCAGCAGCTTGGAGCCGGGGTACACACTTTATACGCAGTATTTT. This chain uses TRBV5-1 with TRBJ2-3; perhaps TRBD2 as D (5 bases). CDR3 length: 16 residues. Trimming took off 0 bases at V and 7 bases at J, with 18 bases between the two ends. CDR1 is SGHRS, CDR2 YFSETQ, per germline. Supplemented by reference TRBV5-1 and TRBJ2-3, the full variable domain reads KAGVTQTPRYLIKTRGQQVTLSCSPISGHRSVSWYQQTPGQGLQFLFEYFSETQRNKGNFPGRFSGRQFSNSRSEMNVSTLELGDSALYLCASSLEPGYTLYTQYFGPGTRLTVL.

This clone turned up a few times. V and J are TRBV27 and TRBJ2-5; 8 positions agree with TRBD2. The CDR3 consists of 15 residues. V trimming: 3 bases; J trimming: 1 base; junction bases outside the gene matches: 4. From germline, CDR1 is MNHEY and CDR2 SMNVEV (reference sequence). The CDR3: CASSFATSVQETQYF. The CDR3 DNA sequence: TGTGCCAGCAGTTTCGCGACTAGCGTCCAAGAGACCCAGTACTTC.

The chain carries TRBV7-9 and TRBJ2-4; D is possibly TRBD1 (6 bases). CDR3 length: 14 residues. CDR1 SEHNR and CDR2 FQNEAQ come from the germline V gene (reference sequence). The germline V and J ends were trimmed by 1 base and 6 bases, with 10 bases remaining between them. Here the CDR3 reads CASSLEGVGNIQYF. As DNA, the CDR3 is TGTGCCAGCAGCTTAGAGGGGGTGGGAAACATTCAGTACTTC. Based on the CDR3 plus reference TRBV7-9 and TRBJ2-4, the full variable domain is DTGVSQNPRHKITKRGQNVTFRCDPISEHNRLYWYRQTLGQGPEFLTYFQNEAQLEKSRLLSDRFSAERPKGSFSTLEIQRTEQGDSAMYLCASSLEGVGNIQYFGAGTRLSVL.

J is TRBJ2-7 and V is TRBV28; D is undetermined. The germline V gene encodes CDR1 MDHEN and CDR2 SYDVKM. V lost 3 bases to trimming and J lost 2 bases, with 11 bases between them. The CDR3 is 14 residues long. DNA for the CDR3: TGTGCCAGCAGTTTTGCTAAGCCGACCTACGAGCAGTACTTC. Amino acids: CASSFAKPTYEQYF.

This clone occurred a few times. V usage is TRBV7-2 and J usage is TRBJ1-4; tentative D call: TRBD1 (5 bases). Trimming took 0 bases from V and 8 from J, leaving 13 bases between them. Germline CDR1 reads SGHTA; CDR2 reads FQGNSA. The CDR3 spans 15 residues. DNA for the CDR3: TGTGCCAGCAGCTTAGCGCATGGCAGGGCCGAAAAACTGTTTTTT. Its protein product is CASSLAHGRAEKLFF.

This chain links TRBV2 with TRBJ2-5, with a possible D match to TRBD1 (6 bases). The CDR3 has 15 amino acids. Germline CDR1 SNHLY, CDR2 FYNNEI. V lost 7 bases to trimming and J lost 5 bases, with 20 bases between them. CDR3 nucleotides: TGTGCCAGCACCCCGTCAGGGGCCACTTGGGAGACCCAGTACTTC. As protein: CASTPSGATWETQYF.

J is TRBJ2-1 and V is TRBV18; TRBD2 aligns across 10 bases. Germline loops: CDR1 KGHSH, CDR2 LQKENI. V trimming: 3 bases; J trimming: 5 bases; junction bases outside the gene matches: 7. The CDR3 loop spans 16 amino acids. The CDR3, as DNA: TGTGCCAGCTCACCCCCGGGACTAGCGTATGACAATGAGCAGTTCTTC. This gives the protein CASSPPGLAYDNEQFF.

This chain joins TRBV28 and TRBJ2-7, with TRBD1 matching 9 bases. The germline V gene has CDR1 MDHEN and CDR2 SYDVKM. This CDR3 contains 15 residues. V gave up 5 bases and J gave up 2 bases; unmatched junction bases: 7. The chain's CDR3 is CASSRPRDRAYEQYF. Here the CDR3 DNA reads TGTGCCAGCAGTCGCCCCCGGGACAGGGCCTACGAGCAGTACTTC.

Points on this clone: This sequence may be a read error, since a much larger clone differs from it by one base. CDR3 region: CASSLTDTQYF. DNA of the CDR3: TGTGCCAGCAGCCTCACAGATACGCAGTATTTT. The J gene is TRBJ2-3, the V gene TRBV11-2, with unresolved D. This CDR3 is 11 amino acids long. Trimming cost V 5 bases and J 2 bases, with 2 bases left between them. Germline lookup yields CDR1 SGHAT and CDR2 FQNNGV.

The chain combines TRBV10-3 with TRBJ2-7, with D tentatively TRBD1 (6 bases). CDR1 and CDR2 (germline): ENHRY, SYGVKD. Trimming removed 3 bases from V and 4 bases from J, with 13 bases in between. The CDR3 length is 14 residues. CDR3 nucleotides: TGTGCCATCAGTGAAAGCGGCAGGGGTTACGAGCAGTACTTC. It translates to CAISESGRGYEQYF.

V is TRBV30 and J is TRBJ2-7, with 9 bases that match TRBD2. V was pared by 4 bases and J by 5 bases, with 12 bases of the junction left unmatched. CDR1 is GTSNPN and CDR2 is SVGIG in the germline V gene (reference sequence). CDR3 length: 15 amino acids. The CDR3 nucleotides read TGTGCCTGGACCATTAAAGCGGGAGGTGAGGACGAGCAGTACTTC. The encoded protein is CAWTIKAGGEDEQYF.

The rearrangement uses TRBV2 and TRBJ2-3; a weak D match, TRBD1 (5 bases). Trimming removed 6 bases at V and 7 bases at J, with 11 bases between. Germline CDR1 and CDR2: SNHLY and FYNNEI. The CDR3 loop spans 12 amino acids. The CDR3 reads CASSATAYTQYF. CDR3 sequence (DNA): TGTGCCAGCAGCGCGACAGCATATACGCAGTATTTT.

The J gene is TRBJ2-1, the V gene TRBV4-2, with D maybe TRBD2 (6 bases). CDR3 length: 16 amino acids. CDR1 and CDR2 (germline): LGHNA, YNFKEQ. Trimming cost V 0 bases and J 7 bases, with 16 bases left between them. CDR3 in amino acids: CASSQDNGGVKNEQFF. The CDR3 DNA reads TGTGCCAGCAGCCAAGATAACGGGGGAGTGAAAAATGAGCAGTTCTTC.

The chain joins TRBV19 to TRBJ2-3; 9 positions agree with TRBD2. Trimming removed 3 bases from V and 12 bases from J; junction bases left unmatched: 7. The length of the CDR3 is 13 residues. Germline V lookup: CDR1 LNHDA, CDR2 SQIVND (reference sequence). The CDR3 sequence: CASSMAPGTSQYF. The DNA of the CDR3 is TGTGCCAGTAGTATGGCCCCCGGGACTAGCCAGTATTTT.

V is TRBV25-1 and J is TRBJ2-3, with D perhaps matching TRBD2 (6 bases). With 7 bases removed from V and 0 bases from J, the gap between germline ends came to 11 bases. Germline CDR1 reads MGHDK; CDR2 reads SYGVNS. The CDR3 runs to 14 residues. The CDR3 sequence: CASNGGFSTDTQYF. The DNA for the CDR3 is TGTGCCAGCAATGGGGGGTTTAGCACAGATACGCAGTATTTT.

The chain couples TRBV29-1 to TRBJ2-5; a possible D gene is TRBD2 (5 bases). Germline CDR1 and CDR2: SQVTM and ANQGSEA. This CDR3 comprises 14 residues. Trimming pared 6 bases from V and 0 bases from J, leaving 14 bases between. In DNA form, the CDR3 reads TGCAGCGTCGGGGAGAGAAGATACCAAGAGACCCAGTACTTC. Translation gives CSVGERRYQETQYF.

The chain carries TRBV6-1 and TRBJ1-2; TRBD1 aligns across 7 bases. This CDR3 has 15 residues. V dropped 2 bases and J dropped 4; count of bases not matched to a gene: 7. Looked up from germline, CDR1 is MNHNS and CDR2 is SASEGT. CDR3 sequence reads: CASSEKQGFAYGYTF. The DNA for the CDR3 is TGTGCCAGCAGTGAAAAACAGGGGTTTGCCTATGGCTACACCTTC.

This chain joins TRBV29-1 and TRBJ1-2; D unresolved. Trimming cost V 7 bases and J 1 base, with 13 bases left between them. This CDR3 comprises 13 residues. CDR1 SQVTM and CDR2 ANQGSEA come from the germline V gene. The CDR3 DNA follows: TGCAGCGCAGACCCGGAGAATAACTATGGCTACACCTTC. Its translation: CSADPENNYGYTF. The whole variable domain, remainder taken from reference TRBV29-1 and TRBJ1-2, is SAVISQKPSRDICQRGTSLTIQCQVDSQVTMMFWYRQQPGQSLTLIATANQGSEATYESGFVIDKFPISRPNLTFSTLTVSNMSPEDSSIYLCSADPENNYGYTFGSGTRLTVV.

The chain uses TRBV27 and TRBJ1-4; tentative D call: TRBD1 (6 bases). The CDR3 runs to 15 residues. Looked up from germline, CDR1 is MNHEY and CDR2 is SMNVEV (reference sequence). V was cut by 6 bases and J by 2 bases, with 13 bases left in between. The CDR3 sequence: CASRGGLITNEKLFF. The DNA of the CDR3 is TGTGCCAGCAGGGGGGGGCTAATCACTAATGAAAAACTGTTTTTT.

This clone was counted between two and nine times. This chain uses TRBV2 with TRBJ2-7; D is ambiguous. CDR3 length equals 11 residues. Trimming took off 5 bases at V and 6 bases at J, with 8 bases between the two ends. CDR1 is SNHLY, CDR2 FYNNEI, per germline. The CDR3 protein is CASSYSSEQYF. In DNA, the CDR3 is TGTGCCAGCAGTTACAGTTCCGAGCAGTACTTC. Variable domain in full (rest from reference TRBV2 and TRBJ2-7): EPEVTQTPSHQVTQMGQEVILRCVPISNHLYFYWYRQILGQKVEFLVSFYNNEISEKSEIFDDQFSVERPDGSNFTLKIRSTKLEDSAMYFCASSYSSEQYFGPGTRLTVT.

CDR3 sequence reads: CASSLGDLGETQYF. In DNA form, the CDR3 reads TGCGCCAGCAGCTTGGGCGACCTCGGGGAGACCCAGTACTTC. The chain has TRBV5-1 and TRBJ2-5; unclear D gene. Germline loops: CDR1 SGHRS, CDR2 YFSETQ. There are 14 residues in the CDR3. Trimming pared 0 bases from V and 5 bases from J, leaving 11 bases between.